What follows is one TCR beta chain and its context. Allocation to cohorts depended on clinical history reported by the participants. Each recovered donor of Cohort 3 presented with two negative PCRs, clearance, or symptom resolution. This specimen comes from a study of blood T cell repertoires in COVID-19. Study-wide context: Whether acute or convalescent, the COVID-19 samples came from the United States, Italy and Spain.

As handled by the study authors: Estimates of nucleated cell counts were drawn from the amplification of reference gene primers. Profiled with immunoSEQ multiplex PCR; TCRdb holds only in-frame clones, not every one. That table supplies the V and J calls and clone size; D and trimming were determined from the DNA. The table includes some 260,000 clones, over 75% detected once. Sequenced input: PBMCs or T cells enriched from blood (not recorded which). This sequence was found in a man between 40 and 49 years old who had recovered from COVID-19.

The CDR3 region has the DNA TGTGCCAGCAGCCAAGCAGCGGGAGGCAATGAGCAGTTCTTC. This translates into CASSQAAGGNEQFF. The chain joins TRBV3-1 (or the pseudogene TRBV3-2) to TRBJ2-1, with TRBD2 matching 9 bases. Per germline, CDR1 LGHDT and CDR2 YNNKEL (reference sequence). The length of the CDR3 is 14 residues. The V gene end was trimmed by 1 base and the J gene end by 6 bases; junction bases not matched to a gene: 1.